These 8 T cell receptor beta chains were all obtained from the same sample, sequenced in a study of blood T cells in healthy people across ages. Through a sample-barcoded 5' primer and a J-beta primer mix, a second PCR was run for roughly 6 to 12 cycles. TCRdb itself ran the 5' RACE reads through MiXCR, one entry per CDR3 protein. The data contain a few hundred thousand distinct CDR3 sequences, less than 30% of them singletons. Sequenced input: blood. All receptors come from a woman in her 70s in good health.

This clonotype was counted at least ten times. The DNA for the CDR3 is TGCAGTGCCTGGTCGGGCATTCAGTACTTC. This codes for CSAWSGIQYF. The genes are TRBV20-1 and TRBJ2-4; D unresolved. Germline V lookup: CDR1 DFQATT, CDR2 SNEGSKA (reference sequence). The CDR3 has 10 amino acids. V dropped 6 bases and J dropped 9 bases, with 9 bases sitting between them.

CDR3 sequence: CASSRRNGKETQYF. CDR3 bases: TGTGCCAGCAGCCGACGGAATGGGAAAGAGACCCAGTACTTC. V and J are TRBV7-8 and TRBJ2-5; D remains unclear. Trimming left V 5 bases short and J 3 bases short, with 13 bases between. Germline CDR1 and CDR2: SGHVS and FQNEAQ. The CDR3 has 14 amino acids.

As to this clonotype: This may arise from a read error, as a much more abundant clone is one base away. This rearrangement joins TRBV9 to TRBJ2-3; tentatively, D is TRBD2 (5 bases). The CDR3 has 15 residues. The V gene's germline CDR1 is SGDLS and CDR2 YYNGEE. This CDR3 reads CASSTRGVSTDTRYF. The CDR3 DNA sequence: TGTGCCAGCAGCACCCGGGGAGTGAGCACAGATACGCGGTATTTT. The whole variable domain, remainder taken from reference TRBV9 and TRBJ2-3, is DSGVTQTPKHLITATGQRVTLRCSPRSGDLSVYWYQQSLDQGLQFLIQYYNGEERAKGNILERFSAQQFPDLHSELNLSSLELGDSALYFCASSTRGVSTDTRYFGPGTRLTVL.

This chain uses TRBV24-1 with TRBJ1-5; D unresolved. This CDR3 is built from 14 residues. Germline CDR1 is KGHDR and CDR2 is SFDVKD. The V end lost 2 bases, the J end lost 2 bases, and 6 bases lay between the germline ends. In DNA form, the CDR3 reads TGTGCCACCAGTGATTCCGTGGGCAATCAGCCCCAGCATTTT. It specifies CATSDSVGNQPQHF.

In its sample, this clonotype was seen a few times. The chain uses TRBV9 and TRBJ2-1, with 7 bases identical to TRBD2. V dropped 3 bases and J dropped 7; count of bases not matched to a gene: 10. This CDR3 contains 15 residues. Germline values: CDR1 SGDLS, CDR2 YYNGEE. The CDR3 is CASSATSANGNEQFF. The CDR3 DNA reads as TGTGCCAGCAGCGCAACTAGCGCTAATGGGAATGAGCAGTTCTTC.

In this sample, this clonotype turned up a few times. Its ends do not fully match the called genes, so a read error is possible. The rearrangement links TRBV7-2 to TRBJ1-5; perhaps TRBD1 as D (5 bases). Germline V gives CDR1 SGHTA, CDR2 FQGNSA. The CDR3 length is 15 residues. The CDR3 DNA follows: TGTGCCAGCAGTAAAGCCACCGGGACGAAACAGCCCCAGCGTTTT. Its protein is CASSKATGTKQPQRF.

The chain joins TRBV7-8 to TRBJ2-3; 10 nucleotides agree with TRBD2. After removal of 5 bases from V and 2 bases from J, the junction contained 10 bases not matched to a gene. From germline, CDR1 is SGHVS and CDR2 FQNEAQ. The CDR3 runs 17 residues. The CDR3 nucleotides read TGTGCCAGCAGCCGAGGAGCGGGGGGGGGACTCACAGATACGCAGTATTTT. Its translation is CASSRGAGGGLTDTQYF. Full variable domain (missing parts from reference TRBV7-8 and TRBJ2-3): GAGVSQSPRYKVAKRGQDVALRCDPISGHVSLFWYQQALGQGPEFLTYFQNEAQLDKSGLPSDRFFAERPEGSVSTLKIQRTQQEDSAVYLCASSRGAGGGLTDTQYFGPGTRLTVL.

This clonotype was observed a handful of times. CDR3 loop: CASSSYGTGKETQYF. CDR3 nucleotides: TGTGCCAGCAGCTCCTACGGGACAGGGAAAGAGACCCAGTACTTC. The chain is built from TRBV7-2 and TRBJ2-5; the match to TRBD1 covers 9 bases. This CDR3 has 15 amino acids. CDR1 is SGHTA and CDR2 is FQGNSA in the germline V gene. V was clipped by 4 bases and J by 3 bases; unmatched bases: 6.